This TCR beta chain was profiled in a study of shared clonotypes between healthy human individuals. At the level of the study: There were three CD4 naive, three CD4 memory, two CD8 naive and one CD8 memory plates per donor.

Cells designated naive CD8 were CD45RO-negative and were positively selected for CCR7, with terminally differentiated effector memory CD45RA+ cells excluded. Remarks on this clone: The antigen remains unidentified.

Findings and caveats of the study: The small donor group covered limited genetic and exposure diversity. Against clonotypes common to all four donors, non-shared ones had lower generation probabilities.

Tens of thousands of T cell genomes, or approximately 190 ng DNA, went into the sorted-subset replicate PCRs. Clones were read by immunoSEQ multiplex PCR, and TCRdb kept only the in-frame ones, dropping some. The data contain millions of clones, 93% of them singletons. Sequencing was carried out using naive CD8+ T cells from PBMCs. The source of this sequence is a man between 18 and 29 years old in good health. Some clones in this sample may be carry-over from other donors' samples.

The CDR3 region has the DNA TGCGCCAGCAGCTTGTCGGGGGACTACAATGAGCAGTTCTTC. Residues: CASSLSGDYNEQFF. The chain is built from TRBV5-1 and TRBJ2-1, with D perhaps TRBD2 (6 bases). Trimming took off 1 base at V and 3 bases at J, with 8 bases between the two ends. CDR3 length equals 14 residues. Germline V gene data show CDR1 as SGHRS and CDR2 as YFSETQ.